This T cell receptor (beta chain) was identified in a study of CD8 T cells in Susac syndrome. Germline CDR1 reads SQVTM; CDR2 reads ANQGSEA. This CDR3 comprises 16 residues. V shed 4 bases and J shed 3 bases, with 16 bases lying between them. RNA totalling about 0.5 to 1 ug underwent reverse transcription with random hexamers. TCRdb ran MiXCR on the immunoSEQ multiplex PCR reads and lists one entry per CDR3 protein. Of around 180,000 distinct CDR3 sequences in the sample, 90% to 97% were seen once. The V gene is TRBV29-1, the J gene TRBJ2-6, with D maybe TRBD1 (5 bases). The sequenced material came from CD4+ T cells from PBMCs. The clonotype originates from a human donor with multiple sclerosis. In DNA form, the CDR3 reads TGCAGCGTTGTCGGACACCCGGCGGATGGGGCCAACGTCCTGACTTTC. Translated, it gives CSVVGHPADGANVLTF.